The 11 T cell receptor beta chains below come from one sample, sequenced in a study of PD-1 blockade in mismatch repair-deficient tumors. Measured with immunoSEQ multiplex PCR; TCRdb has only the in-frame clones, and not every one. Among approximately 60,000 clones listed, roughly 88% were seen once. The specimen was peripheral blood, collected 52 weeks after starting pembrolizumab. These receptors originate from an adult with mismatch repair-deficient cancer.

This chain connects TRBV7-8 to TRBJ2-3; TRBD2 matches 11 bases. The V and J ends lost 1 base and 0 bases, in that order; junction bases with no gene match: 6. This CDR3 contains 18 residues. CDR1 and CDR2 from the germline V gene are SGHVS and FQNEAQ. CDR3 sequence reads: CASSLVAGGPWSTDTQYF. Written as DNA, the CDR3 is TGTGCCAGCAGCTTAGTAGCGGGAGGGCCTTGGAGCACAGATACGCAGTATTTT.

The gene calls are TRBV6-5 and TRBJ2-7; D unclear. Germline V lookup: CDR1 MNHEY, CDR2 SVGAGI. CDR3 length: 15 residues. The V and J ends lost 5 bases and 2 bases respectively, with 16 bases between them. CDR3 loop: CASSPKWAVTYEQYF. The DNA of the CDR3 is TGTGCCAGCAGTCCAAAGTGGGCAGTAACCTACGAGCAGTACTTC.

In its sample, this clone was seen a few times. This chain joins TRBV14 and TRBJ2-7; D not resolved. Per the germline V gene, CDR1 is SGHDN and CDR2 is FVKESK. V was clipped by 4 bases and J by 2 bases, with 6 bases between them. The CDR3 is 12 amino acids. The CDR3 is CASSRSPYEQYF. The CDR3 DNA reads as TGTGCCAGCAGCCGGAGCCCCTACGAGCAGTACTTC. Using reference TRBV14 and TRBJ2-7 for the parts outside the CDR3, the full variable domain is EAGVTQFPSHSVIEKGQTVTLRCDPISGHDNLYWYRRVMGKEIKFLLHFVKESKQDESGMPNNRFLAERTGGTYSTLKVQPAELEDSGVYFCASSRSPYEQYFGPGTRLTVT.

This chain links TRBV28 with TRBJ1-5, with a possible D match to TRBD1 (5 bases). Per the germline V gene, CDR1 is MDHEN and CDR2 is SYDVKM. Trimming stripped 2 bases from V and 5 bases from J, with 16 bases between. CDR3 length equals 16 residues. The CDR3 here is CASSLETARPYQPQHF. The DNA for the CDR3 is TGTGCCAGCAGTTTAGAGACAGCGCGACCCTATCAGCCCCAGCATTTT.

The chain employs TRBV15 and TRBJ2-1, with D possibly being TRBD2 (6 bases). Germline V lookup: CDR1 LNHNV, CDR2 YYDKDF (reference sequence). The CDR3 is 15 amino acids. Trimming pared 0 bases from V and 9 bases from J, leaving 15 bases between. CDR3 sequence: CATSRDPPSDSEQFF. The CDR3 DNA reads TGTGCCACCAGCAGAGATCCGCCTAGCGACAGTGAGCAGTTCTTC.

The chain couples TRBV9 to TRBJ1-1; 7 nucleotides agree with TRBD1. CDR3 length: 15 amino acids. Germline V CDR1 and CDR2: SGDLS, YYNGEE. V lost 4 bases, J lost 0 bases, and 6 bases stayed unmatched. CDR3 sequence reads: CASSLGGQMNTEAFF. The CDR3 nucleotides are TGTGCCAGCAGCCTCGGGGGACAGATGAACACTGAAGCTTTCTTT.

CDR3 loop: CASKGQGYAEQYF. The CDR3 nucleotides read TGTGCCAGTAAGGGACAGGGATATGCCGAGCAGTACTTC. The rearrangement uses TRBV19 and TRBJ2-7; 9 bases match TRBD1. V was clipped by 7 bases and J by 6 bases; unmatched bases: 7. CDR3 length equals 13 residues. CDR1 and CDR2 (germline): LNHDA, SQIVND (reference sequence).

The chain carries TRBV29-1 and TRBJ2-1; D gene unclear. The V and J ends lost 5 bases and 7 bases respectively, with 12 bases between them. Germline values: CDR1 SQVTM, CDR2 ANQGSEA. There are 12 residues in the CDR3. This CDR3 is CSVKFGANEQFF. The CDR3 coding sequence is TGCAGCGTTAAATTTGGCGCTAATGAGCAGTTCTTC.

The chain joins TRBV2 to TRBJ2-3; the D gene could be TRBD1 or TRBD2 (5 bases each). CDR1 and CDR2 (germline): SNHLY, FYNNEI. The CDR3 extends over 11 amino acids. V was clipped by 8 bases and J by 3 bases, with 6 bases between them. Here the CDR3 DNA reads TGTGCCAGCGGGGGTACAGATACGCAGTATTTT. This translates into CASGGTDTQYF.

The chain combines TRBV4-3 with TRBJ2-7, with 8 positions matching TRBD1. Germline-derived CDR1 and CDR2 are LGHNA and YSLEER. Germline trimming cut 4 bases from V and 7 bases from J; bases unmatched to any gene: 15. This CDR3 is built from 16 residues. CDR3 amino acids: CASSPTTGTGGLEQYF. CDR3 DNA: TGCGCCAGCAGCCCCACTACTGGGACAGGCGGTTTGGAGCAGTACTTC.

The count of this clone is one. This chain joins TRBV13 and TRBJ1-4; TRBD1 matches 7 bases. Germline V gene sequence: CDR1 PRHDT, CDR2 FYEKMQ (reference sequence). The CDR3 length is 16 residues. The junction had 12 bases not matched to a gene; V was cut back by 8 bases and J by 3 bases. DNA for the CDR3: TGTGCCAGCCGGGACACAGGGGCGCCGGCTAATGAAAAACTGTTTTTT. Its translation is CASRDTGAPANEKLFF.